The clone carrying this T cell receptor (beta chain) was seen ten or more times. Unique molecular identifiers featured in how the TCRbeta library was prepared. TCRdb used MiXCR to reprocess the PCR reads, holding one entry per CDR3 protein. This table has roughly 590,000 distinct CDR3 sequences, over 15% appearing once. This entry belongs to a study of T-cell reconstitution after alpha-beta-depleted transplantation in children. This TCR derives from a human donor who donated a stem cell graft to a child with acute myeloid leukemia. Source: PBMCs from the stem cell graft donor, taken from the stem cell graft.

The chain's CDR3 is CASSLGGFGNYGYTF. CDR3 nucleotide sequence: TGTGCCAGCAGCCTGGGGGGGTTCGGGAACTATGGCTACACCTTC. V usage is TRBV6-1 and J usage is TRBJ1-2, with D possibly matching TRBD1 (5 bases). V lost 6 bases and J 2 bases, leaving 16 bases between the germline ends. Per the germline V gene, CDR1 is MNHNS and CDR2 is SASEGT. This CDR3 has 15 residues.